Shown below are 2 T cell receptor beta chains from a single sample sequenced in a study of cytomegalovirus exposure and HLA in healthy donors. It was with 60 Vbeta and 13 Jbeta primers that the PCR ran. Profiling relied on immunoSEQ multiplex PCR, and the TCRdb table lists in-frame clones only, not all of them. The sample has fewer than 150,000 clones; about 74% are singletons. The specimen sequenced was PBMCs. The receptors come from a middle-aged man in good health and CMV-seronegative.

The V and J genes are TRBV18 and TRBJ2-7; 8 bases match TRBD2. CDR3 length: 15 amino acids. Germline V CDR1 and CDR2: KGHSH, LQKENI. V shed 3 bases, J shed 2 bases, and the junction held 6 bases outside the gene matches. The CDR3 DNA reads as TGTGCCAGCTCACCGGGGGGACTAGGGCCCTACGAGCAGTACTTC. Its translation: CASSPGGLGPYEQYF.

The chain couples TRBV7-9 to TRBJ1-1; TRBD1 matches 12 bases. The CDR3 totals 14 residues. J was trimmed by 4 bases and V by 4 bases; bases with no gene match: 1. Germline loops: CDR1 SEHNR, CDR2 FQNEAQ (reference sequence). In DNA form, the CDR3 reads TGTGCCAGCAGCTCGGGACAGGGGGCCACTGAAGCTTTCTTT. This codes for CASSSGQGATEAFF.